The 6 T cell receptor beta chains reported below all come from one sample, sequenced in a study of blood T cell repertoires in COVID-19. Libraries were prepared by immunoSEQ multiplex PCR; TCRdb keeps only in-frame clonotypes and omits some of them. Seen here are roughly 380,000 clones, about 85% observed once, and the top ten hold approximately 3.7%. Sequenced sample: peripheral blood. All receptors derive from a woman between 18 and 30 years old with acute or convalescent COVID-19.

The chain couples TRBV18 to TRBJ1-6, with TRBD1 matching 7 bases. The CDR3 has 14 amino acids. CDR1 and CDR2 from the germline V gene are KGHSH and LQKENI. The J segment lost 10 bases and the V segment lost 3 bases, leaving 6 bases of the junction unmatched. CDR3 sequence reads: CASSPTGLKSPLHF. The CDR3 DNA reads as TGTGCCAGCTCACCGACAGGGCTCAAGTCACCCCTCCACTTT.

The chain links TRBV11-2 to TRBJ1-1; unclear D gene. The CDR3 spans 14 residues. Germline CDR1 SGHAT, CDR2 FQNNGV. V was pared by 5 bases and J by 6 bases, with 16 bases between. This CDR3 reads CASSVTLRLAEAFF. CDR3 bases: TGTGCCAGCAGCGTAACTTTGAGGTTAGCTGAAGCTTTCTTT.

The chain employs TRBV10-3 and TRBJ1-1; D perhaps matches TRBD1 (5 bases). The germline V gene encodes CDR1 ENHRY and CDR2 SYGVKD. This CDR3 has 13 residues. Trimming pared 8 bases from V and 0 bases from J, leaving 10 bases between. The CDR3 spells CAILTDLNTEAFF. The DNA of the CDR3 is TGTGCCATCTTGACAGACCTGAACACTGAAGCTTTCTTT.

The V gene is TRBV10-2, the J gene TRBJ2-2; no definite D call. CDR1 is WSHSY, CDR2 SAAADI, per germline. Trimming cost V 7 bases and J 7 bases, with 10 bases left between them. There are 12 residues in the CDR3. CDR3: CASTRTGGELFF. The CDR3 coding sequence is TGCGCCAGCACCCGAACTGGCGGGGAGCTGTTTTTT.

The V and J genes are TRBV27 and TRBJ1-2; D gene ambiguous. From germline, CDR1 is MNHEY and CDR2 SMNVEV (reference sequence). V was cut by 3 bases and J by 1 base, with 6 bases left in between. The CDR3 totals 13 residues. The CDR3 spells CASSLSSNYGYTF. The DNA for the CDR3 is TGTGCCAGCAGTTTGTCCAGTAACTATGGCTACACCTTC.

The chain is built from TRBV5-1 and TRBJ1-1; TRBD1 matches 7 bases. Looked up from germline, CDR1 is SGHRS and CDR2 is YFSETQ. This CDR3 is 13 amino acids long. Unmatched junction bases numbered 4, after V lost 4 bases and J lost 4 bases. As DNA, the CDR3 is TGCGCCAGCAGCAACGACAGGGCCACTGAAGCTTTCTTT. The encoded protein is CASSNDRATEAFF.